This T cell receptor (beta chain) was recovered during a study of CD8 T cells in ankylosing spondylitis. This clonotype was observed many times. Its target is not known. The length of the CDR3 is 14 residues. The germline V gene has CDR1 SGHDN and CDR2 FVKESK. Trimming pared 6 bases from V and 8 bases from J, leaving 17 bases between. Notes on the study in general: In the blood and synovial fluid of reactive arthritis, some motif variants had been previously reported. Researchers reportedly found disease-linked clones significantly enriched in matched ankylosing spondylitis synovial fluid. Fewer than ten highly homologous variants made up a TCR beta motif, and this motif appeared characteristic of ankylosing spondylitis blood.

Scientists made TCR beta libraries using quantitative 5'-RACE with molecular barcodes. TCRdb used MiXCR to reprocess the 5' RACE reads, holding one entry per CDR3 protein. The sample has around 32,000 distinct CDR3 sequences, about 7% seen once. The sequence was collected from a male donor with ankylosing spondylitis or in good health (not recorded which). This chain joins TRBV14 and TRBJ2-1; D perhaps matches TRBD1 (5 bases). Sequencing input: blood, either unsorted or a sorted T cell fraction (not recorded which). CDR3 sequence reads: CASSPPWARDEQFF. CDR3 nucleotide sequence: TGTGCCAGCAGTCCCCCCTGGGCCAGGGATGAGCAGTTCTTC.